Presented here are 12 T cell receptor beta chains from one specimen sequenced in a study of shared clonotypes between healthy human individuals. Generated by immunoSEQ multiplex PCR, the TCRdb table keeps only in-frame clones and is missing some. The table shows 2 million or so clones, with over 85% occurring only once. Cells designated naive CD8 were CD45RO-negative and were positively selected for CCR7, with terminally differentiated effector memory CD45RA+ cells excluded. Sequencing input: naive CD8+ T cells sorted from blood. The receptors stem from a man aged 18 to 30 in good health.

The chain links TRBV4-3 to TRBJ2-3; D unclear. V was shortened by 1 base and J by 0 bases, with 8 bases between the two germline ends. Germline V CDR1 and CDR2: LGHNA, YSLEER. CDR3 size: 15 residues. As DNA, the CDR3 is TGCGCCAGCAGCCAAGTAGGGAAGAGCACAGATACGCAGTATTTT. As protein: CASSQVGKSTDTQYF.

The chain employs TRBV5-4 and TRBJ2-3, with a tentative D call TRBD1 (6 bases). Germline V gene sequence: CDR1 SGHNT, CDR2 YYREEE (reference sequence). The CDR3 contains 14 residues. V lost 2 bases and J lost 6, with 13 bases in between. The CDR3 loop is CASSFGDNTDTQYF. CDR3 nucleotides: TGTGCCAGCAGCTTTGGGGACAACACGGATACGCAGTATTTT.

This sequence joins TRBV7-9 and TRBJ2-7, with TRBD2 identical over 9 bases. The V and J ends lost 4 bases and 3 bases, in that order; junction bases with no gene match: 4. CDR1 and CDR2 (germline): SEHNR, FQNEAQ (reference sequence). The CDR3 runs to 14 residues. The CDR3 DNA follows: TGTGCCAGCAGCTCTAGCGGGACTCACTACGAGCAGTACTTC. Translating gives CASSSSGTHYEQYF.

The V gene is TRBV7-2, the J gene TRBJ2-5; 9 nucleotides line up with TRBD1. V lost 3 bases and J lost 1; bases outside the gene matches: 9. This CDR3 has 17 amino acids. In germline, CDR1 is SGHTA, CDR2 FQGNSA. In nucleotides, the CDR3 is TGTGCCAGCAGCTTCCTTGGGACAGGGAGTATCCAAGAGACCCAGTACTTC. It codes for CASSFLGTGSIQETQYF.

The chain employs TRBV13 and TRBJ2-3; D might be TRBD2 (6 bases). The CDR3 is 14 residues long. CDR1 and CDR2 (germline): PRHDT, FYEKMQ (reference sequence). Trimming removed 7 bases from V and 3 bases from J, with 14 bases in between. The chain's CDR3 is CASKLYAGTDTQYF. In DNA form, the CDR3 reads TGTGCCAGCAAACTTTACGCGGGGACAGATACGCAGTATTTT.

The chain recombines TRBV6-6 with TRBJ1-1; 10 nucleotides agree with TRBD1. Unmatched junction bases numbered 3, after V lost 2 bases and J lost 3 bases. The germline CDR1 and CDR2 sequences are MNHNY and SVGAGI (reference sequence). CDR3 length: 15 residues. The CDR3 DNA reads TGTGCCAGCAGTTACGGGACAGGGGTGTACACTGAAGCTTTCTTT. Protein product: CASSYGTGVYTEAFF.

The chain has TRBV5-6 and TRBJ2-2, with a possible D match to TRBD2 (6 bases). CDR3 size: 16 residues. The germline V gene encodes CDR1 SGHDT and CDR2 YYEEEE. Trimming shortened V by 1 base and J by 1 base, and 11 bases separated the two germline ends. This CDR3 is CASSLRDWGNTGELFF. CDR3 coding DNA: TGTGCCAGCAGCTTGCGGGACTGGGGGAACACCGGGGAGCTGTTTTTT.

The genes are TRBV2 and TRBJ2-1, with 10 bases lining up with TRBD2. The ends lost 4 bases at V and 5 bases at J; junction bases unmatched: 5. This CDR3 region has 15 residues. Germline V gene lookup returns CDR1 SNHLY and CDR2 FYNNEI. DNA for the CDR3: TGTGCCAGCAGTGGTGGACTAGCGGCGAACAATGAGCAGTTCTTC. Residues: CASSGGLAANNEQFF.

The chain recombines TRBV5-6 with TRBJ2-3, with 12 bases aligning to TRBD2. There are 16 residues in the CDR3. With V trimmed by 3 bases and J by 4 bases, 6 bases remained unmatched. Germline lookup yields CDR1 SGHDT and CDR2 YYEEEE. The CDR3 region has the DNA TGTGCCAGCAGCTACCGACTAGCGGGAGAGGCAGATACGCAGTATTTT. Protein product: CASSYRLAGEADTQYF.

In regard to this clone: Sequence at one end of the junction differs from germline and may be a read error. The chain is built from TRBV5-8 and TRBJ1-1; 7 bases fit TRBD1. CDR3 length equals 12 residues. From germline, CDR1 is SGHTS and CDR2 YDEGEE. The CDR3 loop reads CPQGQQNTEAFF. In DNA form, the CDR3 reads TGCCCCCAGGGACAGCAGAACACTGAAGCTTTCTTT.

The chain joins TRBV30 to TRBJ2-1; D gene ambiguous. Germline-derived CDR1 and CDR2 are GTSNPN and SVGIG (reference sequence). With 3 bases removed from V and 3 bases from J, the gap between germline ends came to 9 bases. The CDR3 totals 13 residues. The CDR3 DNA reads TGTGCCTGGAGCGGTGATTTCTACAATGAGCAGTTCTTC. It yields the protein CAWSGDFYNEQFF.

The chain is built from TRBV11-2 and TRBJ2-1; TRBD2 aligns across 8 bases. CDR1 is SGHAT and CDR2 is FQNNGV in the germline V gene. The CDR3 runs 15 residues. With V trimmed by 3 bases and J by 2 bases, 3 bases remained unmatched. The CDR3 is CASSFKRGPYNEQFF. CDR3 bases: TGTGCCAGCAGCTTTAAGCGGGGGCCCTACAATGAGCAGTTCTTC.